A single sample is the source of the 24 T cell receptor beta chains below, sequenced in a study of low-dose radiotherapy and immunotherapy resistance in tumors. PCR amplification of the TCRs was performed with Phusion for 20 PCR cycles, and it relied on a constant-region primer together with a V-primer adapter. TCRdb fed the reads into MiXCR, producing one record per CDR3 protein. The sample has some 52,000 distinct CDR3 sequences, approximately 33% seen once. Described time point: after trial treatment. Specified treatment: LDRT plus nivolumab, ipilimumab, low-dose cyclophosphamide and aspirin (RACIN trial). The source material was PBMCs, sampled after low-dose radiotherapy plus immunotherapy. Receptor source: a male donor with rectosigmoid adenocarcinoma.

V usage is TRBV26 and J usage is TRBJ2-7; TRBD2 is the table's D call, not checked against the DNA. TRBV26 is a listed pseudogene. The CDR3 length is 15 residues. The CDR3 DNA is TGTGCCAGCAGTCTGGACCTCCGCTCAAGGGACGAGCAGTACTTC. Protein product: CASSLDLRSRDEQYF.

In this sample, this clonotype turned up a few times. The chain recombines TRBV12-5 with TRBJ2-5; D gene ambiguous. Germline V gives CDR1 LGHNT, CDR2 FRNRAP. V lost 0 bases, J lost 1 base, and 9 bases lay in between. CDR3 length: 15 amino acids. The CDR3 nucleotides are TGTGCTAGTGGTTTGGTGACCCGAAGCCAAGAGACCCAGTACTTC. This codes for CASGLVTRSQETQYF.

This clonotype came up many times. V and J are TRBV12-3 or TRBV12-4 and TRBJ1-5; a weak D match, TRBD1 (6 bases). The CDR3 spans 12 residues. The germline V and J ends were trimmed by 6 bases and 7 bases, with 10 bases remaining between them. For the CDR3, the DNA is TGTGCCAGCAGAGACACAGGGCAGCCCCAGCATTTT. Its protein product is CASRDTGQPQHF.

There are a few counts of this clonotype. A read error likely explains this, since a far larger clone differs by one base. The J gene is TRBJ2-1, the V gene TRBV6-5; 7 bases match TRBD2. The V and J ends lost 5 bases and 10 bases, in that order; junction bases with no gene match: 17. The CDR3 extends over 16 amino acids. Germline V gives CDR1 MNHEY, CDR2 SVGAGI. CDR3 loop: CASSALAEMEVYEQFF. The CDR3 DNA sequence: TGTGCCAGCAGTGCCCTAGCGGAGATGGAGGTCTACGAGCAGTTCTTC.

Concerning this clonotype: With a far larger clone one base away, a read error is the likely cause. The rearrangement joins TRBV20-1 to TRBJ2-1; 8 bases line up with TRBD2. The trim removed 5 bases at V and 10 bases at J, leaving 13 bases unmatched. The CDR3 has 14 amino acids. The germline V gene has CDR1 DFQATT and CDR2 SNEGSKA (reference sequence). The CDR3 reads CSADSPSGSHEQFF. The CDR3 coding sequence is TGCAGTGCTGACTCACCGAGCGGGAGCCACGAGCAGTTCTTC.

In its sample, this clonotype was seen many times. The chain uses TRBV29-1 and TRBJ2-7; TRBD1 agrees at 10 bases. This CDR3 region has 15 residues. V lost 1 base, J lost 6 bases, and 9 bases stayed unmatched. Germline CDR1 reads SQVTM; CDR2 reads ANQGSEA. The CDR3 spells CSVEGGQGVSGEQYF. For the CDR3, the DNA is TGCAGCGTTGAAGGCGGACAGGGGGTTTCGGGCGAGCAGTACTTC.

This clonotype came up a few times. The chain is built from TRBV11-2 and TRBJ2-2; D possibly uses TRBD1 or TRBD2 (5 bases each). With 3 bases removed from V and 6 bases from J, the gap between germline ends came to 8 bases. Germline values: CDR1 SGHAT, CDR2 FQNNGV. The CDR3 consists of 13 residues. The CDR3 DNA follows: TGTGCCAGCAGCTTGGGGGTTGCCGGGGAGCTGTTTTTT. Its translation is CASSLGVAGELFF.

This clonotype showed up many times. Written as DNA, the CDR3 is TGCAGCGCTACCTATAGCGGGCCTGAGGGTGAGCAGTACTTC. It translates to CSATYSGPEGEQYF. The chain joins TRBV29-1 to TRBJ2-7; 7 nucleotides line up with TRBD2. Losses at the gene ends were 7 bases for V and 7 bases for J; bases not matched to a gene: 16. Germline-derived CDR1 and CDR2 are SQVTM and ANQGSEA. The CDR3 has 14 amino acids.

On this clonotype itself: It is unclear where the CDR3 begins or ends on the DNA, so no DNA is shown, and the CDR3 is as TCRdb lists it. This sequence joins TRBV5-1 and TRBJ2-2; TRBD1 is the table's D call and was not checked against the DNA. Including both end residues, the CDR3 is 14 amino acids long. Germline CDR1 SGHRS, CDR2 YFSETQ. The CDR3 sequence: CASSRQGTGELFFF.

This clonotype was observed many times. The genes are TRBV12-3 or TRBV12-4 and TRBJ1-5, with D perhaps TRBD1 (5 bases). The V end was cut by 5 bases, the J end by 0 bases, with 11 bases between. The CDR3 has 15 residues. In DNA form, the CDR3 reads TGTGCCAGCAGTGGCAGGGACTATAGCAATCAGCCCCAGCATTTT. This codes for CASSGRDYSNQPQHF.

Comment on this clonotype: A read error is the likely source, as a far larger clone sits one nucleotide away. The V gene is TRBV26, the J gene TRBJ2-3; the listed D gene, TRBD1, was not tested against the DNA. TRBV26 is designated a pseudogene. This CDR3 is built from 12 residues. The CDR3 DNA sequence: TGTGCCTGCCGGGATGGGACAGATACGCAGTATTTT. As protein: CACRDGTDTQYF.

The V gene is TRBV12-5, the J gene TRBJ1-1; a possible D gene is TRBD1 (5 bases). The CDR3 contains 16 residues. V was cut by 0 bases and J by 0 bases, with 11 bases left in between. Germline V gene lookup returns CDR1 LGHNT and CDR2 FRNRAP. CDR3 protein: CASGLVLGGMNTEAFF. Written as DNA, the CDR3 is TGTGCTAGTGGTTTGGTACTTGGGGGGATGAACACTGAAGCTTTCTTT.

This rearrangement joins TRBV6-6 to TRBJ1-1; maybe TRBD1 (5 bases). CDR1 is MNHNY, CDR2 SVGAGI, per germline (reference sequence). The length of the CDR3 is 12 residues. Trimming took 4 bases from V and 7 from J, leaving 10 bases between them. The CDR3 nucleotides read TGTGCCAGCAGTTTCACAGGAGTTGAAGCTTTCTTT. Translation gives CASSFTGVEAFF.

There are many counts of this clonotype. This chain links TRBV5-4 with TRBJ1-1, with D possibly being TRBD1 (6 bases). CDR1 is SGHNT and CDR2 is YYREEE in the germline V gene (reference sequence). The CDR3 is 15 amino acids. Trimming removed 2 bases at V and 0 bases at J, with 11 bases between. The CDR3 protein is CASSLATGVNTEAFF. For the CDR3, the DNA is TGTGCCAGCAGCTTAGCGACAGGAGTGAACACTGAAGCTTTCTTT.

This clonotype has ten or more counts. V and J are TRBV28 and TRBJ2-6; 7 nucleotides agree with TRBD1. J was trimmed by 2 bases and V by 5 bases; bases with no gene match: 9. Per germline, CDR1 MDHEN and CDR2 SYDVKM. The CDR3 has 17 residues. The CDR3 DNA sequence: TGTGCCAGCAGTACTGAACAGGGGACAACTGGGGCCAACGTCCTGACTTTC. It specifies CASSTEQGTTGANVLTF.

This clonotype was observed many times. V is TRBV7-2 and J is TRBJ2-7, with 10 bases matching TRBD1. CDR1 and CDR2 from the germline V gene are SGHTA and FQGNSA. The CDR3 runs 16 residues. V was pared by 5 bases and J by 5 bases, with 12 bases of the junction left unmatched. The CDR3 bases are TGTGCCAGCAGCCAGAGAGCAGACAGGGGGCTCGACGAGCAGTACTTC. Translated, it gives CASSQRADRGLDEQYF. The full variable domain, with the rest looked up from reference TRBV7-2 and TRBJ2-7, is GAGVSQSPSNKVTEKGKDVELRCDPISGHTALYWYRQSLGQGLEFLIYFQGNSAPDKSGLPSDRFSAERTGGSVSTLTIQRTQQEDSAVYLCASSQRADRGLDEQYFGPGTRLTVT.

In this sample, this clonotype turned up many times. The chain joins TRBV18 to TRBJ2-3; 7 bases fit TRBD1. V was pared by 6 bases and J by 4 bases, with 10 bases of the junction left unmatched. The CDR3 totals 15 residues. Germline CDR1 reads KGHSH; CDR2 reads LQKENI. CDR3: CASSLPTDRPDTQYF. In nucleotides, the CDR3 is TGTGCCAGCTCTCTACCTACGGACAGGCCAGATACGCAGTATTTT.

This clonotype was seen repeatedly, ten times or more. This rearrangement joins TRBV18 to TRBJ2-5, with 9 bases identical to TRBD1. The trim removed 3 bases at V and 3 bases at J, leaving 8 bases unmatched. Germline V gene sequence: CDR1 KGHSH, CDR2 LQKENI. The CDR3 sequence is 16 residues long. CDR3 in DNA: TGTGCCAGCTCACCTCGAACCGGGACAGGGAAAGAGACCCAGTACTTC. Encoded protein: CASSPRTGTGKETQYF.

This clonotype has ten or more counts. J is TRBJ2-3 and V is TRBV11-2; 8 bases align to TRBD1. The junction had 14 bases not matched to a gene; V was cut back by 5 bases and J by 13 bases. From germline, CDR1 is SGHAT and CDR2 FQNNGV. This CDR3 comprises 14 residues. The CDR3 protein is CASSPRTGPRFEYF. In nucleotides, the CDR3 is TGTGCCAGCAGCCCCCGGACAGGGCCGCGTTTTGAGTATTTT.

This clonotype was observed a few times. The rearrangement uses TRBV24-1 and TRBJ1-5; 7 bases match TRBD1. V was pared by 5 bases and J by 7 bases, with 4 bases of the junction left unmatched. The CDR3 spans 13 residues. Germline CDR1 is KGHDR and CDR2 is SFDVKD. CDR3 nucleotide sequence: TGTGCCACCAGTGGACAGGGTGAACAGCCCCAGCATTTT. It specifies CATSGQGEQPQHF.

The chain joins TRBV5-1 to TRBJ2-7; D is undetermined. CDR1 and CDR2 (germline): SGHRS, YFSETQ. Trimming shortened V by 0 bases and J by 5 bases, and 6 bases separated the two germline ends. The CDR3 has 12 amino acids. The CDR3 bases are TGCGCCAGCAGCTTGGTAAGACACGAGCAGTACTTC. Amino acids: CASSLVRHEQYF. The full variable domain, rest sourced from reference TRBV5-1 and TRBJ2-7, is KAGVTQTPRYLIKTRGQQVTLSCSPISGHRSVSWYQQTPGQGLQFLFEYFSETQRNKGNFPGRFSGRQFSNSRSEMNVSTLELGDSALYLCASSLVRHEQYFGPGTRLTVT.

The table lists this clonotype with many counts. The chain combines TRBV10-3 with TRBJ2-6; no firm D call. The germline gives CDR1 ENHRY, CDR2 SYGVKD. V was shortened by 5 bases and J by 1 base, with 6 bases between the two germline ends. This CDR3 has 14 amino acids. In DNA form, the CDR3 reads TGTGCCATCAGTAACGGTTCTGGGGCCAACGTCCTGACTTTC. It translates to CAISNGSGANVLTF.

This clonotype came up many times. The chain carries TRBV28 and TRBJ2-3; 10 bases fit TRBD2. Germline CDR1 and CDR2: MDHEN and SYDVKM. The trim removed 9 bases at V and 8 bases at J, leaving 17 bases unmatched. This CDR3 region has 16 residues. The CDR3 sequence is CASGFIAGGSIGTQYF. The CDR3 DNA reads TGTGCCAGTGGGTTTATAGCGGGAGGATCAATTGGTACGCAGTATTTT.

This chain connects TRBV27 to TRBJ1-1, with D tentatively TRBD1 (5 bases). V lost 2 bases, J lost 11 bases, and 12 bases lay in between. In germline, CDR1 is MNHEY, CDR2 SMNVEV (reference sequence). The CDR3 runs to 12 residues. The CDR3 DNA reads as TGTGCCAGCAGTTTAGTGGGGGGTGATGCTTTCTTT. It is translated as CASSLVGGDAFF.